What follows are 10 T cell receptor beta chains derived from one specimen sequenced in a study of shared clonotypes between healthy human individuals. Sequencing used immunoSEQ multiplex PCR; TCRdb keeps in-frame clones, though not all of them. In the table there are some 96,000 clones, roughly half of which are singletons. Material for sequencing was PBMCs. The receptors were sampled from a woman aged 40 to 50 in good health. Some clones in this sample may be carry-over from other donors' samples.

This clone has a handful of counts. The rearrangement uses TRBV6-1 and TRBJ1-5, with D perhaps matching TRBD1 (5 bases). The germline gives CDR1 MNHNS, CDR2 SASEGT. Trimming removed 5 bases at V and 3 bases at J, with 8 bases between. This CDR3 has 13 residues. The CDR3 here is CASSPGPNQPQHF. CDR3 coding DNA: TGTGCCAGCAGTCCGGGGCCCAATCAGCCCCAGCATTTT.

The gene calls are TRBV18 and TRBJ2-6; TRBD2 matches at 11 bases. Germline CDR1 KGHSH, CDR2 LQKENI. After removal of 3 bases from V and 1 base from J, the junction contained 2 bases not matched to a gene. This CDR3 has 17 residues. CDR3 sequence (DNA): TGTGCCAGCTCACCTATAGCGGGAGGGTCTGGGGCCAACGTCCTGACTTTC. This translates into CASSPIAGGSGANVLTF.

Concerning this clone: Possible read error: a much larger clone is one base away. The chain recombines TRBV7-9 with TRBJ1-2; no clear D gene. Germline V gives CDR1 SEHNR, CDR2 FQNEAQ (reference sequence). The CDR3 has 16 residues. DNA of the CDR3: TGTGCCAGCAGCTCCCATCAGGCGGAAAACTCCTATGGCTACGCCTTC. Translated: CASSSHQAENSYGYAF. The full variable domain, its missing parts supplied by reference TRBV7-9 and TRBJ1-2, is DTGVSQNPRHKITKRGQNVTFRCDPISEHNRLYWYRQTLGQGPEFLTYFQNEAQLEKSRLLSDRFSAERPKGSFSTLEIQRTEQGDSAMYLCASSSHQAENSYGYAFGSGTRLTVV.

The sample holds a few counts of this clone. CDR3 coding DNA: TGTGCCAGCAGTTTAAAACCCTCCTACGAGCAGTACTTC. This sequence encodes CASSLKPSYEQYF. The gene calls are TRBV28 and TRBJ2-7, with D uncertain. CDR1 is MDHEN, CDR2 SYDVKM, per germline. The germline V and J ends were trimmed by 2 bases and 0 bases, with 5 bases remaining between them. This CDR3 has 13 residues.

In its sample, this clone was seen many times. The chain has TRBV7-8 and TRBJ1-2; D is uncertain. Trimming removed 5 bases from V and 7 bases from J, with 20 bases in between. The CDR3 consists of 15 residues. CDR1 and CDR2 from the germline V gene are SGHVS and FQNEAQ. The CDR3 DNA follows: TGTGCCAGCAGCCCTCGCTCGGCCGAGTCAGCTGGCTACACCTTC. Protein product: CASSPRSAESAGYTF.

At least ten counts were recorded for this clone. The CDR3 reads CAWRGDRGPGLGTEAFF. For the CDR3, the DNA is TGTGCCTGGAGGGGGGACAGGGGCCCCGGCCTCGGGACTGAAGCTTTCTTT. The gene calls are TRBV30 and TRBJ1-1; 10 positions match TRBD1. Germline trimming cut 3 bases from V and 5 bases from J; bases unmatched to any gene: 15. Per germline, CDR1 GTSNPN and CDR2 SVGIG (reference sequence). The CDR3 extends over 17 amino acids.

The chain uses TRBV20-1 and TRBJ2-1; perhaps TRBD2 as D (5 bases). Germline V lookup: CDR1 DFQATT, CDR2 SNEGSKA (reference sequence). The CDR3 loop spans 11 amino acids. V was shortened by 3 bases and J by 8 bases, with 8 bases between the two germline ends. The CDR3 is CSARRADEQFF. The CDR3, as DNA: TGCAGTGCTAGGAGGGCGGATGAGCAGTTCTTC.

This clone was seen ten or more times. The rearrangement links TRBV30 to TRBJ1-4; the match to TRBD1 covers 7 bases. Germline CDR1 is GTSNPN and CDR2 is SVGIG (reference sequence). V dropped 4 bases and J dropped 7; count of bases not matched to a gene: 12. The CDR3 runs 15 residues. The CDR3, as DNA: TGTGCCTGGACCGACAAGACAGGGAAGGGTGAAAAACTGTTTTTT. It yields the protein CAWTDKTGKGEKLFF.

For this clone: An end of the junction differs from the germline gene, which may be a read error. The chain has TRBV15 and TRBJ1-2, with D unclear. CDR3 length equals 14 residues. Per germline, CDR1 LNHNV and CDR2 YYDKDF (reference sequence). CDR3 region: CAASRESGVPGYTF. The DNA for the CDR3 is TGTGCCGCCAGCAGAGAGTCCGGTGTTCCTGGCTACACCTTC. Supplemented by reference TRBV15 and TRBJ1-2, the full variable domain reads DAMVIQNPRYQVTQFGKPVTLSCSQTLNHNVMYWYQQKSSQAPKLLFHYYDKDFNNEADTPDNFQSRRPNTSFCFLDIRSPGLGDTAMYLCAASRESGVPGYTFGSGTRLTVV.

The chain uses TRBV5-6 and TRBJ2-3, with TRBD2 as a possible D gene (6 bases). V was pared by 2 bases and J by 4 bases, with 11 bases between. Germline assignment: CDR1 SGHDT and CDR2 YYEEEE. This CDR3 spans 14 amino acids. The CDR3 protein is CASSFQLASDTQYF. The CDR3 bases are TGTGCCAGCAGCTTCCAACTAGCCTCAGATACGCAGTATTTT.